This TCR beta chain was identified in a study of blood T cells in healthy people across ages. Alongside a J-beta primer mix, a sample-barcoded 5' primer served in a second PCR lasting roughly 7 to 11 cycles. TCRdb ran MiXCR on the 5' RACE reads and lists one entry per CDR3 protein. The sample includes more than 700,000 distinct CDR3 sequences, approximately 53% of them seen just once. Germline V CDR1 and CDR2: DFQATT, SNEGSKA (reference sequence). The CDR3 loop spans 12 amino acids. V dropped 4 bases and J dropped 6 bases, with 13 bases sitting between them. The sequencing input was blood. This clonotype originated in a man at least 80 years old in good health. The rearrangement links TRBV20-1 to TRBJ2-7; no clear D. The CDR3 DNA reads TGCAGTGCTACTCAGTGGTCTACCGAGCAGTACTTC. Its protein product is CSATQWSTEQYF.